The clone carrying this TCR beta chain came up once. Its specificity is unknown. This record comes from a study of OX40 agonist ivuxolimab in advanced cancers. Study at large: Partial responses were achieved by three patients, one with hepatocellular carcinoma and two with cutaneous melanoma. Study outcomes and limitations: Nonresponders, in some cases, also had low normalized T-cell clonal expansion. Expanded clones were, on average, more numerous in CD8+ T cells than in CD4+. The specificity for antigen of the expanded peripheral T cells was not determined.

Germline loops: CDR1 MNHEY, CDR2 SVGAGI. The CDR3 consists of 13 residues. Trimming left V 2 bases short and J 5 bases short, with 10 bases between. TCRdb's table, derived via immunoSEQ multiplex PCR, lists solely in-frame clones and lacks some. The sample records about 37,000 clones, around four fifths being singletons. Sequences were derived from CD4+ or CD8+ T cells sorted from blood, sampled in a trial of the OX40 agonist ivuxolimab. This TCR was recovered from an adult with an advanced solid tumor such as melanoma, head and neck, liver or kidney cancer. The gene calls are TRBV6-5 and TRBJ2-7; D may correspond to TRBD1 or TRBD2 (5 bases each). This chain's CDR3 is CASSYPGTHEQYF. The DNA of the CDR3 is TGTGCCAGCAGTTACCCAGGGACCCACGAGCAGTACTTC.